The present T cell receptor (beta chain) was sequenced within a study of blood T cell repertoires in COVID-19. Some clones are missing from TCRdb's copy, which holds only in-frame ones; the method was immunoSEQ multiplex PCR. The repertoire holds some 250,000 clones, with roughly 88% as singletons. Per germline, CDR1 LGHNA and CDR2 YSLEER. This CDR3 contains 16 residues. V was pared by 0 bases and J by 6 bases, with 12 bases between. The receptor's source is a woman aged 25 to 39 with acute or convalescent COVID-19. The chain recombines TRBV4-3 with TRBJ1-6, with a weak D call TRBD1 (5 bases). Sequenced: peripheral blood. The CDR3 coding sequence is TGCGCCAGCAGCCAAGATCCGCACAGGAGTAATTCACCCCTCCACTTT. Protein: CASSQDPHRSNSPLHF.